Below are 9 T cell receptor beta chains sequenced from a single sample in a study of shared clonotypes between healthy human individuals. Naive CD8 cells were CD45RO-negative, positively selected for CCR7, excluding terminally differentiated effector memory CD45RA+ cells. Produced via immunoSEQ multiplex PCR; TCRdb's table is partial and in-frame only. The sample contains around 620,000 clones, about 95% of which appear only once. Sequenced sample: naive CD8+ T cells sorted from blood. The receptors were sampled from a woman aged 30 to 39 in good health.

J is TRBJ1-5 and V is TRBV19; D gene unclear. V lost 5 bases and J 5 bases, leaving 25 bases between the germline ends. Germline CDR1 is LNHDA and CDR2 is SQIVND (reference sequence). The CDR3 has 18 residues. The CDR3 is CASSVEIWELNPYQPQHF. The CDR3, as DNA: TGTGCCAGTAGTGTGGAGATTTGGGAATTGAATCCCTATCAGCCCCAGCATTTT. The complete variable domain, with remaining parts taken from reference TRBV19 and TRBJ1-5, reads DGGITQSPKYLFRKEGQNVTLSCEQNLNHDAMYWYRQDPGQGLRLIYYSQIVNDFQKGDIAEGYSVSREKKESFPLTVTSAQKNPTAFYLCASSVEIWELNPYQPQHFGDGTRLSIL.

V is TRBV4-1 and J is TRBJ2-7; D remains unclear. The CDR3 has 13 residues. Germline CDR1 is MGHRA and CDR2 is YSYEKL. Trimming cost V 4 bases and J 3 bases, with 10 bases left between them. In DNA, the CDR3 is TGCGCCAGCAGCCTTCTAGTATACTACGAGCAGTACTTC. Its translation: CASSLLVYYEQYF.

The chain carries TRBV4-2 and TRBJ2-1; D is unresolved. This CDR3 has 13 residues. Germline V gene data show CDR1 as LGHNA and CDR2 as YNFKEQ. Trimming took 0 bases from V and 8 from J, leaving 8 bases between them. The CDR3 DNA sequence: TGTGCCAGCAGCCAAGAAGAGATAGATGAGCAGTTCTTC. Its protein product is CASSQEEIDEQFF.

This clone was seen only a few times. The sample carries other DNA sequences with the same CDR3. The chain has TRBV28 and TRBJ1-3; D gene ambiguous. The CDR3 contains 13 residues. Germline CDR1 is MDHEN and CDR2 is SYDVKM. The ends were cut back, 5 bases at V and 0 bases at J, with 5 bases in the middle. The CDR3 region is CASSPGSGNTIYF. For the CDR3, the DNA is TGTGCCAGCAGTCCGGGCTCTGGAAACACCATATATTTT.

The chain links TRBV28 to TRBJ2-1; D ambiguous. Trimming removed 6 bases from V and 6 bases from J, with 6 bases in between. CDR1 is MDHEN and CDR2 is SYDVKM in the germline V gene. This CDR3 has 11 residues. CDR3 sequence: CASSFFNEQFF. For the CDR3, the DNA is TGTGCCAGCAGCTTCTTCAATGAGCAGTTCTTC.

J is TRBJ2-1 and V is TRBV2, with 11 bases fitting TRBD2. CDR1 and CDR2 (germline): SNHLY, FYNNEI. The ends lost 6 bases at V and 6 bases at J; junction bases unmatched: 7. The CDR3 is 15 residues long. CDR3 region: CASRLAGGAGNEQFF. In nucleotides, the CDR3 is TGTGCCAGCAGGTTAGCGGGAGGGGCTGGCAATGAGCAGTTCTTC.

The V and J genes are TRBV19 and TRBJ2-7; TRBD2 matches 12 bases. V gave up 7 bases and J gave up 6 bases; unmatched junction bases: 19. CDR1 is LNHDA, CDR2 SQIVND, per germline (reference sequence). The CDR3 extends over 18 amino acids. CDR3 residues: CASTAGHSLAGGSSEQYF. The CDR3 DNA reads TGTGCCAGTACCGCGGGACACTCACTAGCGGGAGGATCTTCCGAGCAGTACTTC.

This chain connects TRBV11-2 to TRBJ2-1, with D unresolved. Trimming left V 5 bases short and J 2 bases short, with 13 bases between. Germline CDR1 reads SGHAT; CDR2 reads FQNNGV. CDR3 length: 15 amino acids. This CDR3 reads CASSPKIPTYNEQFF. The CDR3 bases are TGTGCCAGCAGCCCGAAAATACCGACCTACAATGAGCAGTTCTTC.

The table lists this clone with a count of one. The CDR3 loop reads CASSYDSSEQETQYF. The CDR3 DNA sequence: TGTGCCAGCAGCTACGACTCCAGTGAACAAGAGACCCAGTACTTC. The gene calls are TRBV11-3 and TRBJ2-5; D is uncertain. The V gene's germline CDR1 is SGHNT and CDR2 YENEEA. This CDR3 spans 15 amino acids. Trimming stripped 4 bases from V and 2 bases from J, with 14 bases between.